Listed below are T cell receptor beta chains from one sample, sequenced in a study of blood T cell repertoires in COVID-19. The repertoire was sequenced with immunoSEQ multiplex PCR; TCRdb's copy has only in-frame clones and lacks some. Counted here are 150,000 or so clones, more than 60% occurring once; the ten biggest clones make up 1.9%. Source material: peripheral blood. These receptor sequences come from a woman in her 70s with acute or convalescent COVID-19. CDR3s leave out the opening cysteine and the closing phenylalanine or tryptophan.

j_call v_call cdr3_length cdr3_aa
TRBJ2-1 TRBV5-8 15 ASSQIAGTSSYNEQF
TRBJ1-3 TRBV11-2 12 ASSPRTGVNTIY
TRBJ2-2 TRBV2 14 ASSTSSGGAFGELF
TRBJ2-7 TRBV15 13 ATHSGLPFTYEQY
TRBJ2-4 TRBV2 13 ASSRSSDSGNIQY
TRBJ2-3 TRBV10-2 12 ASGEGGPTDTQY
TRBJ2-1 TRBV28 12 ASSLYREHNEQF
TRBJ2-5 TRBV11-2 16 ASSLFGGLAGTLETQY
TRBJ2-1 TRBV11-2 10 ASSADYNEQF
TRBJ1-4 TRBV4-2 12 ASSQAGVGEKLF
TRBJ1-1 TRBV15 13 ATSREGSLNTEAF
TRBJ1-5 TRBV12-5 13 ASGLEDSPNQPQH
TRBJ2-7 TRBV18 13 ASSPPSRDSNEQY
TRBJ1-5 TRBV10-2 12 ATDGTGGNQPQH
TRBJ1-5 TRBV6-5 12 ASRYGSGNQPQH
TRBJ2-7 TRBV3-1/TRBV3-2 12 ASSYRGSSYEQY
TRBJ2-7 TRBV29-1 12 SVEVSGGADEQY
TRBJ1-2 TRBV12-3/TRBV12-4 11 ASRPGQGYGYT
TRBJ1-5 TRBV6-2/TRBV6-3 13 ASSPVTGFNQPQH
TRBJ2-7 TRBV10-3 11 AISAEGIYEQY
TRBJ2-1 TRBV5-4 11 ASRQGSNNEQF
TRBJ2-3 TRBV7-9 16 ASSLSATSGRSTDTQY
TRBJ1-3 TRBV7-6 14 ASSPKWAGAGNTIY
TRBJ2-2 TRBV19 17 ASSIGRGAGRANTGELF
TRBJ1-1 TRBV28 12 ASPKGGMNTEAF
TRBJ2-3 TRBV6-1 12 ASSEALAGVTQY
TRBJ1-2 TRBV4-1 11 ASSPDSTLGYT
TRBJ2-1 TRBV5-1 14 ASSLVRLAAYNEQF
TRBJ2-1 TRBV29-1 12 SVGLAGIYNEQF
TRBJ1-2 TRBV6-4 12 ASSPNGANYGYT
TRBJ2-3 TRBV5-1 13 ASSEVAGGTDTQY
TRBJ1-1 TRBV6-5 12 ASSQTGGATEAF
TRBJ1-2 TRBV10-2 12 ASSESGQGKGYT
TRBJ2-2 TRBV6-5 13 ASIRTTLNTGELF
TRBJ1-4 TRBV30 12 AWSLKQGLEKLF
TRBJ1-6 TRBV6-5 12 ASGQLSYNSPLH
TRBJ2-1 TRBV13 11 ASSLAGPDEQF
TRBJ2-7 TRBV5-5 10 ASSLVGYEQY
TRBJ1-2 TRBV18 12 ASSPPTRSYGYT